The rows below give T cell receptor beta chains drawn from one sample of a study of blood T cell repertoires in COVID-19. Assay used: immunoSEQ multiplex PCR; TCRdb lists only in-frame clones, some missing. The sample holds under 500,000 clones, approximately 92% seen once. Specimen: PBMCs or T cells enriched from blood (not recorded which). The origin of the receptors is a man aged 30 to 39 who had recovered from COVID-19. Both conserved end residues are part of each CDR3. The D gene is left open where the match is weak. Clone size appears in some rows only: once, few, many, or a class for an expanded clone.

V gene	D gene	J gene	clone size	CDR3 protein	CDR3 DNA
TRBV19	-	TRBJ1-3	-	CASSLTDLSGNTIYF	TGTGCCAGTAGTCTGACAGATCTCTCTGGAAACACCATATATTTT
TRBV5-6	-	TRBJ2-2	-	CASSLLGAGSLNTGELFF	TGTGCCAGCAGCTTGCTTGGCGCGGGAAGCCTGAACACCGGGGAGCTGTTTTTT
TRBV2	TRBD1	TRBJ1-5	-	CASTGTDSNQPQHF	TGTGCCAGCACCGGGACAGATAGCAATCAGCCCCAGCATTTT
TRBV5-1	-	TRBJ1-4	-	CASSYDSLNEKLFF	TGCGCCAGCAGCTATGACAGCCTAAATGAAAAACTGTTTTTT
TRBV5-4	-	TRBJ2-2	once	CASSLMGVGNTGELFF	TGTGCCAGCAGCTTGATGGGAGTGGGAAACACCGGGGAGCTGTTTTTT
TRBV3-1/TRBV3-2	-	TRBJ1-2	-	CASSQDEGYYGYTF	TGTGCCAGCAGCCAAGATGAGGGTTACTATGGCTACACCTTC
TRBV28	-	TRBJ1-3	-	CASSFSSPGNTIYF	TGTGCCAGCAGTTTCAGTTCCCCAGGAAACACCATATATTTT
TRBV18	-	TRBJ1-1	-	CASSPGHRGTEAFF	TGTGCCAGCTCACCGGGACATCGAGGTACTGAAGCTTTCTTT
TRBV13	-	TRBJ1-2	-	CASSLGSGVDGYTF	TGTGCCAGCAGCTTAGGCAGTGGAGTCGATGGCTACACCTTC
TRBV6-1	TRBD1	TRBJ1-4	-	CASSQAPDRGEKLFF	TGTGCCAGCAGTCAAGCCCCGGACAGGGGTGAAAAACTGTTTTTT
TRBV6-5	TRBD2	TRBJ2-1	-	CASSPGTNSYNEQFF	TGTGCCAGCAGCCCCGGGACTAACTCCTACAATGAGCAGTTCTTC
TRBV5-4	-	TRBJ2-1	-	CASSLDRDNEQFF	TGTGCCAGCAGCTTGGATCGGGACAATGAGCAGTTCTTC
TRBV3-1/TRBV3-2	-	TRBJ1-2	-	CASSQAGGNNYGYTF	TGTGCCAGCAGCCAAGCAGGAGGGAACAACTATGGCTACACCTTC
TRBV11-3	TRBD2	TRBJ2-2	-	CASSRGLAGTGELFF	TGTGCCAGCAGCCGCGGACTAGCGGGCACCGGGGAGCTGTTTTTT
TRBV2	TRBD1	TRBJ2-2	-	CASSVGQANTGELFF	TGTGCCAGCAGTGTCGGACAGGCGAACACCGGGGAGCTGTTTTTT
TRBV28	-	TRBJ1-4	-	CASSQPWGATNEKLFF	TGTGCCAGCAGCCAACCTTGGGGGGCAACTAATGAAAAACTGTTTTTT
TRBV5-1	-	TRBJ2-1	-	CASSLMGASSYNEQFF	TGCGCCAGCAGCCTAATGGGAGCGAGCTCCTACAATGAGCAGTTCTTC
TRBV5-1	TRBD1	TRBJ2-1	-	CASSLAPGTGRDEQFF	TGCGCCAGCAGCTTGGCTCCCGGGACAGGGAGAGATGAGCAGTTCTTC
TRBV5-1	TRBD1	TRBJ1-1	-	CASSGGQVVGTEAFF	TGCGCCAGCAGCGGGGGACAGGTTGTGGGCACTGAAGCTTTCTTT
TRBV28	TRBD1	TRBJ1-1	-	CASSWTGGTEAFF	TGTGCCAGCAGTTGGACAGGGGGCACTGAAGCTTTCTTT
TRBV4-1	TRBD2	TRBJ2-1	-	CASSQTTSGSWDEQFF	TGCGCCAGCAGCCAGACGACTAGCGGGAGTTGGGATGAGCAGTTCTTC
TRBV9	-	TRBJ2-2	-	CASSVEGAGTGELFF	TGTGCCAGCAGCGTAGAGGGGGCGGGGACCGGGGAGCTGTTTTTT
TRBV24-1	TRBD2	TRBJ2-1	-	CATSDFKREGGNEQFF	TGTGCCACCAGTGATTTTAAACGGGAGGGGGGCAATGAGCAGTTCTTC
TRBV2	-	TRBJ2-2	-	CASRDTGTGELFF	TGTGCCAGCAGGGACACAGGGACCGGGGAGCTGTTTTTT
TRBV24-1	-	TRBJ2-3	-	CATSDLFKVPKPRREPTDTQYF	TGTGCCACCAGTGATTTGTTCAAAGTACCGAAACCACGTCGGGAACCCACAGATACGCAGTATTTT
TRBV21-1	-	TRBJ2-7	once	CASAPSGNEQYF	TGTGCCAGCGCTCCTAGCGGTAACGAGCAGTACTTC
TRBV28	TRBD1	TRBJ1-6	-	CASSLGDREGSPLHF	TGTGCCAGCAGTTTAGGGGACAGGGAGGGATCACCCCTCCACTTT
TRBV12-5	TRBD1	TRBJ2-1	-	CASGLVKTGLSYNEQFF	TGTGCTAGTGGTTTGGTCAAGACAGGGCTCTCCTACAATGAGCAGTTCTTC
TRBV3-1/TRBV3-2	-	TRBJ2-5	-	CASSPSSAGETQYF	TGTGCCAGCAGCCCTTCTTCAGCGGGAGAGACCCAGTACTTC
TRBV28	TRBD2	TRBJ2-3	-	CASGTSGRRGTDTQYF	TGTGCCAGCGGGACTAGCGGGAGGAGGGGCACAGATACGCAGTATTTT
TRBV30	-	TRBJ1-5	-	CAWSPGYNQPQHF	TGTGCCTGGAGTCCAGGGTACAATCAGCCCCAGCATTTT
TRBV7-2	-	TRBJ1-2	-	CASSSRARGGYTF	TGTGCCAGCAGCAGCCGGGCCCGGGGGGGCTACACCTTC
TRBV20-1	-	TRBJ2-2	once	CSASTRTGELFF	TGCAGTGCTAGTACAAGAACCGGGGAGCTGTTTTTT
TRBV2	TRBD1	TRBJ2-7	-	CASRPTGGDEQYF	TGTGCCAGCAGGCCAACAGGGGGCGACGAGCAGTACTTC
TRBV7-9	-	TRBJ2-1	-	CASSLARVYNEQFF	TGTGCCAGCAGCTTAGCGAGGGTGTACAATGAGCAGTTCTTC
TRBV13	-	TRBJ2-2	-	CASSLGRRPTGELFF	TGTGCCAGCAGCTTGGGGCGCAGGCCCACCGGGGAGCTGTTTTTT
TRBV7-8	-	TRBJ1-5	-	CASSLDRGNRNQPQHF	TGTGCCAGCAGCTTAGATCGGGGGAATCGCAATCAGCCCCAGCATTTT
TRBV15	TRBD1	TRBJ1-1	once	CATSRDYGSGGTEAFF	TGTGCCACCAGCAGAGATTACGGGTCAGGGGGCACTGAAGCTTTCTTT
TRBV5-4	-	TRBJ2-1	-	CASSNGLYNEQFF	TGTGCCAGCAGCAACGGACTTTACAATGAGCAGTTCTTC
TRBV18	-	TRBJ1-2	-	CASSPVDRDYGYTF	TGTGCCAGCTCACCAGTGGACAGAGACTATGGCTACACCTTC
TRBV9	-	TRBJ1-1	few	CASSPGGENTEAFF	TGTGCCAGCAGCCCGGGCGGGGAGAACACTGAAGCTTTCTTT
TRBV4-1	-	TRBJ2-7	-	CASSQGQNLYEQYF	TGCGCCAGCAGCCAAGGGCAGAACCTCTACGAGCAGTACTTC
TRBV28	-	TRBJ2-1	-	CASSLYGTRNNEQFF	TGTGCCAGCAGTTTATATGGGACTCGTAACAATGAGCAGTTCTTC
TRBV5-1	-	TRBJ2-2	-	CASSLVPSNTGELFF	TGCGCCAGCAGCTTGGTTCCCTCGAACACCGGGGAGCTGTTTTTT
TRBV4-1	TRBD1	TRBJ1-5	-	CASSPNEDRDNQPQHF	TGCGCCAGCAGCCCAAACGAGGACAGGGACAATCAGCCCCAGCATTTT
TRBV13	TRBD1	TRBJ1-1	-	CASSLRGWLNTEAFF	TGTGCCAGCAGCCTCAGGGGGTGGTTGAACACTGAAGCTTTCTTT
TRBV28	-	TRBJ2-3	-	CASSLEAASTDTQYF	TGTGCCAGCAGTTTAGAGGCGGCTAGCACAGATACGCAGTATTTT
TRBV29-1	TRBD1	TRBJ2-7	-	CSVVRTGAYEQYF	TGCAGCGTTGTAAGGACAGGAGCCTACGAGCAGTACTTC
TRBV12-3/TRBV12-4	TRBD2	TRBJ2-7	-	CASSPSGGREQYF	TGTGCCAGCAGTCCCTCGGGAGGTCGCGAGCAGTACTTC
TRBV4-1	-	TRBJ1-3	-	CASSQVKGTGNTIYF	TGCGCCAGCAGCCAAGTGAAGGGGACTGGAAACACCATATATTTT
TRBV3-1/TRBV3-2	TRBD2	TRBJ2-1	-	CASSRGLASYNEQFF	TGTGCCAGCAGCCGAGGACTAGCAAGCTACAATGAGCAGTTCTTC
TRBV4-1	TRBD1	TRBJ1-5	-	CASSQDRGNYQPQHF	TGCGCCAGCAGCCAGGACAGGGGTAACTATCAGCCCCAGCATTTT
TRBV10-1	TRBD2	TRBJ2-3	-	CASSDPPGEREDGTDTQYF	TGCGCCAGCAGTGACCCGCCCGGGGAGCGGGAGGATGGCACAGATACGCAGTATTTT
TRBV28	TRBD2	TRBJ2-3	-	CASSTIYPGLAGKVTDTQYF	TGTGCCAGCAGTACAATCTACCCGGGACTAGCGGGTAAGGTGACAGATACGCAGTATTTT
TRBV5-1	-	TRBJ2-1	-	CASSLLNPYNEQFF	TGCGCCAGCAGCTTACTTAACCCCTACAATGAGCAGTTCTTC
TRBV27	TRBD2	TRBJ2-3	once	CASSFGGSNRYTQYF	TGTGCCAGCAGTTTTGGCGGGAGCAACCGGTATACGCAGTATTTT
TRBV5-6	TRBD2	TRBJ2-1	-	CASSLGLAGNNEQFF	TGTGCCAGCAGCTTAGGACTAGCGGGAAACAATGAGCAGTTCTTC
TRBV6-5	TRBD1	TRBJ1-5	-	CASVAGGQPQHF	TGTGCCAGCGTGGCAGGGGGTCAGCCCCAGCATTTT
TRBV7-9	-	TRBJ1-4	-	CASSLAGATNEKLFF	TGTGCCAGCAGCTTAGCAGGGGCGACTAATGAAAAACTGTTTTTT